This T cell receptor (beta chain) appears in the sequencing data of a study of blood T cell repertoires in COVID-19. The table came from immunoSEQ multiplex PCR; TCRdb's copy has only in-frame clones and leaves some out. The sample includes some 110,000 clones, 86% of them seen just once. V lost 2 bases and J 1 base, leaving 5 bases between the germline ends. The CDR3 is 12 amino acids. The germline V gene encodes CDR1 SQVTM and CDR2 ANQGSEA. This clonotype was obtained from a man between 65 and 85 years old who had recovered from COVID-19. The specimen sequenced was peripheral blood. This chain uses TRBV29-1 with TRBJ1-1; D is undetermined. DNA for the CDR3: TGCAGCGTTGAACCTAGGAACACTGAAGCTTTCTTT. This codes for CSVEPRNTEAFF.